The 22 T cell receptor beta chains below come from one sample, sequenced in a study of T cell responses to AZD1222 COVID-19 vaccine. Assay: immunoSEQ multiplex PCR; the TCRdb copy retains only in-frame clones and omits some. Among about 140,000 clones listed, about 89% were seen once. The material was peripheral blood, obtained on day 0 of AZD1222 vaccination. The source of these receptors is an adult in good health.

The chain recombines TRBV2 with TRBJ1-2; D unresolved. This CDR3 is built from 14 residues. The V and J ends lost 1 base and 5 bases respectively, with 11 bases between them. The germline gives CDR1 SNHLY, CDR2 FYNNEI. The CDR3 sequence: CASSEVTDLYGYTF. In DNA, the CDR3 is TGTGCCAGCAGTGAAGTGACGGACCTGTATGGCTACACCTTC. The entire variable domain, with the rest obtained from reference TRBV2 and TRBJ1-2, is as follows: EPEVTQTPSHQVTQMGQEVILRCVPISNHLYFYWYRQILGQKVEFLVSFYNNEISEKSEIFDDQFSVERPDGSNFTLKIRSTKLEDSAMYFCASSEVTDLYGYTFGSGTRLTVV.

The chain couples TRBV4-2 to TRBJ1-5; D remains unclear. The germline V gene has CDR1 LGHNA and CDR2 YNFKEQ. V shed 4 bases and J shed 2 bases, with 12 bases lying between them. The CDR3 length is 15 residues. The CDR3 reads CASSPEGQGNQPQHF. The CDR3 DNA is TGTGCCAGCAGCCCAGAGGGCCAGGGCAATCAGCCCCAGCATTTT.

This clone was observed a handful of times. CDR3 amino acids: CASILGKGGMNTEAFF. The DNA of the CDR3 is TGTGCCAGCATCCTAGGGAAGGGGGGCATGAACACTGAAGCTTTCTTT. This sequence joins TRBV11-2 and TRBJ1-1, with D perhaps matching TRBD1 (6 bases). Per the germline V gene, CDR1 is SGHAT and CDR2 is FQNNGV. Trimming removed 7 bases from V and 0 bases from J, with 18 bases in between. The CDR3 loop spans 16 amino acids.

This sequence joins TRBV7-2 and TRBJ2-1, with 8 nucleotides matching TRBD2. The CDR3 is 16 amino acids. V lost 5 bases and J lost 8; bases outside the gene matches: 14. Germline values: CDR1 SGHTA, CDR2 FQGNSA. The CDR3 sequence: CASSPGGAGRLDEQFF. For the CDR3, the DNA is TGTGCCAGCAGCCCCGGGGGGGCTGGCCGCTTGGATGAGCAGTTCTTC.

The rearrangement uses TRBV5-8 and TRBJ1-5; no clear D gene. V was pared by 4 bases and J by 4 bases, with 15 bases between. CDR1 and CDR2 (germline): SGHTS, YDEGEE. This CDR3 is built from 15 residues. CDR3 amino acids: CASSVRLWENQPQHF. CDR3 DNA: TGTGCCAGCAGCGTACGATTATGGGAAAATCAGCCCCAGCATTTT.

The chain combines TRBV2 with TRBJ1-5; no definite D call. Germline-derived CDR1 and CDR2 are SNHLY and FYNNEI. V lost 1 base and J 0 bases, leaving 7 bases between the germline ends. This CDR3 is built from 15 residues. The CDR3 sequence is CASSEGVASNQPQHF. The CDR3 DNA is TGTGCCAGCAGTGAAGGAGTTGCTAGCAATCAGCCCCAGCATTTT.

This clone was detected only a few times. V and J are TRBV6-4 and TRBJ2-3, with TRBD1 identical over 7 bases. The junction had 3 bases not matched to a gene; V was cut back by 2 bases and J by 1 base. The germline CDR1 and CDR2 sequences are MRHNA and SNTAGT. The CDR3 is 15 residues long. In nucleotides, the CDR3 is TGTGCCAGCAGTGACGGTCAGGGGGGCACAGATACGCAGTATTTT. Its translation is CASSDGQGGTDTQYF.

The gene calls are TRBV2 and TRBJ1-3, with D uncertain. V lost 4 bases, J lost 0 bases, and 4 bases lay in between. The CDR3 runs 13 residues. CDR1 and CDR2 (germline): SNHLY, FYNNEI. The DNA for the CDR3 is TGTGCCAGCAGTGTGAACTCTGGAAACACCATATATTTT. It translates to CASSVNSGNTIYF.

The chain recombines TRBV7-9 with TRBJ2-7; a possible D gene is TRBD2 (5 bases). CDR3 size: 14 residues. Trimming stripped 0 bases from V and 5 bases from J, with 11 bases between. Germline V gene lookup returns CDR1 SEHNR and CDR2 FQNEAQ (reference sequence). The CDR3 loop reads CASSLAVRVNEQYF. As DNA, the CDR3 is TGTGCCAGCAGCTTAGCGGTGCGGGTAAACGAGCAGTACTTC.

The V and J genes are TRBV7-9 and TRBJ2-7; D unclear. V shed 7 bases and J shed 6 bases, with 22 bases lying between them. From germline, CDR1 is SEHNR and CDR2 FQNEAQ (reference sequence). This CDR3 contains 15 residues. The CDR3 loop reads CASNDSDGRFSEQYF. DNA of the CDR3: TGTGCCAGCAACGATTCAGACGGAAGGTTCAGCGAGCAGTACTTC.

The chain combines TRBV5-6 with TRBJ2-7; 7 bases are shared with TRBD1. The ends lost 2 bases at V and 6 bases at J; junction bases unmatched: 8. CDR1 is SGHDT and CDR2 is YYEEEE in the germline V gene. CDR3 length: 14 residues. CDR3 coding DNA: TGTGCCAGCAGCTTCCTTGACAGGGTCGGCGAGCAGTACTTC. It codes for CASSFLDRVGEQYF.

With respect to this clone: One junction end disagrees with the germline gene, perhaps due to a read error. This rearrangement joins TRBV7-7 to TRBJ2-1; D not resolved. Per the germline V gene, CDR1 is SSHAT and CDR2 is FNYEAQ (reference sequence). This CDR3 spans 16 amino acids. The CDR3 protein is CASSVRTENSYNEQFF. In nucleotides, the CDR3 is TGTGCTAGCAGCGTAAGGACCGAAAACTCCTACAATGAGCAGTTCTTC.

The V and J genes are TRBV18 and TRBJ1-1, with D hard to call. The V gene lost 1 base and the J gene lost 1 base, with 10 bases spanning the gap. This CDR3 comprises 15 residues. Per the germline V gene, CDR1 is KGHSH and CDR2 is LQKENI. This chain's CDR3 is CASSPLEGQNTEAFF. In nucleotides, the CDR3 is TGTGCCAGCTCACCACTTGAAGGGCAGAACACTGAAGCTTTCTTT. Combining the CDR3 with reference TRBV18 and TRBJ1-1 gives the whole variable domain NAGVMQNPRHLVRRRGQEARLRCSPMKGHSHVYWYRQLPEEGLKFMVYLQKENIIDESGMPKERFSAEFPKEGPSILRIQQVVRGDSAAYFCASSPLEGQNTEAFFGQGTRLTVV.

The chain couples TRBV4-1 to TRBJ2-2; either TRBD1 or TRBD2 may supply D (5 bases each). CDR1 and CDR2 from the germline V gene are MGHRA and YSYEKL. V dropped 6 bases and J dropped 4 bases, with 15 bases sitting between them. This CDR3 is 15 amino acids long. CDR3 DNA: TGCGCCAGCAGTTCCCCGGGACGGTCCACCGGGGAGCTGTTTTTT. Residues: CASSSPGRSTGELFF.

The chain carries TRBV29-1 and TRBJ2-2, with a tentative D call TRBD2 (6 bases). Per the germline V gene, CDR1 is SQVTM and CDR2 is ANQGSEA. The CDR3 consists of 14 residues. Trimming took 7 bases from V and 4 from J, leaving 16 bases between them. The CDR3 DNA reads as TGCAGCGCCTCTATCTTCGGGGGCACCGGGGAGCTGTTTTTT. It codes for CSASIFGGTGELFF.

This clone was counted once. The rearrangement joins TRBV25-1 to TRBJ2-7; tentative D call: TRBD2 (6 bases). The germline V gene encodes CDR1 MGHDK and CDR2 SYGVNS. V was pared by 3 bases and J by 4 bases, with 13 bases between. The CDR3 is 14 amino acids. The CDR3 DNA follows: TGTGCCAGCAGTGAGTGGCAGGGAGGATACGAGCAGTACTTC. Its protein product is CASSEWQGGYEQYF.

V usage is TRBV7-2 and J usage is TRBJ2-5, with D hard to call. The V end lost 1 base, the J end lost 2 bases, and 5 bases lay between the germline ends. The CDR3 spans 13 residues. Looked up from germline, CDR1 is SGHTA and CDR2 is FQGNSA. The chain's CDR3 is CASSLVPQETQYF. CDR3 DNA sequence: TGTGCCAGCAGCTTAGTACCACAAGAGACCCAGTACTTC.

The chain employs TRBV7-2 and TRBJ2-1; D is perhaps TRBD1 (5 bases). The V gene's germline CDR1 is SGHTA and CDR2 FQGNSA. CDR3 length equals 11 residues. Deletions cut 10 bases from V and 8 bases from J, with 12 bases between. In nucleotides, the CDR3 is TGTGCCACGGCAGGGCCCCATGAGCAGTTCTTC. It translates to CATAGPHEQFF.

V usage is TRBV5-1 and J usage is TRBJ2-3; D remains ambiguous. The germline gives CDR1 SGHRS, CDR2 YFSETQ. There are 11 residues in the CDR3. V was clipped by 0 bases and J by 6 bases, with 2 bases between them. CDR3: CASSLDDTQYF. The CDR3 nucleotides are TGCGCCAGCAGCTTGGATGATACGCAGTATTTT. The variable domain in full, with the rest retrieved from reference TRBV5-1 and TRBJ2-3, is KAGVTQTPRYLIKTRGQQVTLSCSPISGHRSVSWYQQTPGQGLQFLFEYFSETQRNKGNFPGRFSGRQFSNSRSEMNVSTLELGDSALYLCASSLDDTQYFGPGTRLTVL.

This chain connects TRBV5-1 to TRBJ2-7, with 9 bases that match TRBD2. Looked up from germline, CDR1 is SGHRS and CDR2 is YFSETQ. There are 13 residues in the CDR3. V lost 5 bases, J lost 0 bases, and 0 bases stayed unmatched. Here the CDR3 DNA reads TGCGCCAGCAGGACTAGCGGCTCCTACGAGCAGTACTTC. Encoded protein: CASRTSGSYEQYF.

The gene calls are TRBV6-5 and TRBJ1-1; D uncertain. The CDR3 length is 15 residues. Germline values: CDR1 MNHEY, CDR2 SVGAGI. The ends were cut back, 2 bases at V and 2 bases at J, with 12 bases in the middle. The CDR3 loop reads CASSYSSGFNTEAFF. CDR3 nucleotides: TGTGCCAGCAGTTACAGTTCGGGGTTCAACACTGAAGCTTTCTTT.

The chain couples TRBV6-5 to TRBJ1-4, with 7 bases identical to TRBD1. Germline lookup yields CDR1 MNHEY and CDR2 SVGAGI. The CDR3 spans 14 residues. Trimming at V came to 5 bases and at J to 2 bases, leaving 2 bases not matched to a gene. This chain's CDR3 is CASSQGGTNEKLFF. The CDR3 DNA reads TGTGCCAGCAGTCAGGGGGGCACTAATGAAAAACTGTTTTTT.